This TCR beta chain was recorded in a study of cytomegalovirus exposure and HLA in healthy donors. The study's findings and limits: Previously analyzed data showed that most TCR beta V segments were productive at a frequency of about 87% or about 30%.

With regard to this clone: No antigen is known for it.

The PCR contained 60 Vbeta and 13 Jbeta primers. Here immunoSEQ multiplex PCR was the method, and the copy in TCRdb shows in-frame clones only, minus some. The sample has about 130,000 clones, 80% to 90% seen once. V lost 0 bases and J lost 6; bases outside the gene matches: 5. The CDR3 runs to 16 residues. CDR1 and CDR2 from the germline V gene are SGHRS and YFSETQ. The chain employs TRBV5-1 and TRBJ2-1, with 11 bases aligning to TRBD1. The receptor comes from a man aged 50 or older in good health and CMV-seronegative. Sequencing was done on a sample of PBMCs. CDR3 sequence reads: CASSLDGQGAFNEQFF. The CDR3 DNA reads TGCGCCAGCAGCTTGGATGGACAGGGGGCCTTCAATGAGCAGTTCTTC. Looking up the rest from reference TRBV5-1 and TRBJ2-1 gives the full variable domain: KAGVTQTPRYLIKTRGQQVTLSCSPISGHRSVSWYQQTPGQGLQFLFEYFSETQRNKGNFPGRFSGRQFSNSRSEMNVSTLELGDSALYLCASSLDGQGAFNEQFFGPGTRLTVL.